Each of the 22 T cell receptor beta chains below was sequenced from the same sample in a study of beta chain features in type 1 diabetes. Study outcomes and limitations: Type 1 diabetes patients had TCRB CDR3s that were shorter (moderately but significantly so) in all four CD4+ subsets.

The investigators reverse transcribed all of the isolated RNA, so they sequenced expressed TCRB transcripts. Using immunoSEQ multiplex PCR, the repertoire was profiled, and TCRdb retains in-frame clones only, with some absent. The data hold around 140,000 clones, with about 13% observed a single time. These receptors have no known antigen. Sequenced: central memory CD4+ T cells from blood. The receptors were gathered from a man in his late teens or twenties with type 1 diabetes.

This chain joins TRBV7-2 and TRBJ1-2; D is possibly TRBD1 (5 bases). The V gene lost 3 bases and the J gene lost 4 bases, with 9 bases spanning the gap. The CDR3 runs 13 residues. The V gene's germline CDR1 is SGHTA and CDR2 FQGNSA. The CDR3, as DNA: TGTGCCAGCAGCTTTACAGGCGTCTATGGCTACACCTTC. It encodes CASSFTGVYGYTF.

The CDR3 region is CASSAAAPDTQYF. DNA of the CDR3: TGCGCCAGCAGCGCGGCCGCGCCAGATACGCAGTATTTT. The chain uses TRBV5-1 and TRBJ2-3; D is uncertain. The V gene lost 4 bases and the J gene lost 4 bases, with 10 bases spanning the gap. CDR1 and CDR2 from the germline V gene are SGHRS and YFSETQ. The CDR3 length is 13 residues.

This clone appeared a few times. V is TRBV27 and J is TRBJ2-5; 11 nucleotides line up with TRBD1. The CDR3 consists of 16 residues. V lost 4 bases, J lost 5 bases, and 9 bases stayed unmatched. The germline CDR1 and CDR2 sequences are MNHEY and SMNVEV (reference sequence). The CDR3 DNA reads TGTGCCAGCAGTTCGCCCGGACAGGGGGCGAGGGAGACCCAGTACTTC. The encoded protein is CASSSPGQGARETQYF.

The genes are TRBV29-1 and TRBJ1-1, with 8 bases matching TRBD1. Per germline, CDR1 SQVTM and CDR2 ANQGSEA. V trimming: 6 bases; J trimming: 4 bases; junction bases outside the gene matches: 7. The CDR3 has 13 residues. CDR3 DNA: TGCAGCGTCGTCTCACAGGGGGGCACTGAAGCTTTCTTT. This encodes CSVVSQGGTEAFF.

The chain has TRBV10-3 and TRBJ1-5; TRBD1 is a possible D gene (5 bases). The V end was cut by 2 bases, the J end by 1 base, with 12 bases between. Germline CDR1 ENHRY, CDR2 SYGVKD. This CDR3 is 16 amino acids long. The CDR3 region is CAISERGEGSNQPQHF. The DNA for the CDR3 is TGTGCCATCAGTGAGCGGGGGGAGGGGAGCAATCAGCCCCAGCATTTT.

A few counts support this clone. The CDR3 is CASNLGGQVYNEQFF. The DNA for the CDR3 is TGTGCCAGCAACCTCGGGGGACAGGTCTACAATGAGCAGTTCTTC. This rearrangement joins TRBV9 to TRBJ2-1; 8 positions match TRBD1. Germline assignment: CDR1 SGDLS and CDR2 YYNGEE. Germline trimming cut 6 bases from V and 3 bases from J; bases unmatched to any gene: 8. This CDR3 region has 15 residues.

The chain employs TRBV2 and TRBJ2-1, with TRBD2 as a possible D gene (5 bases). The V end lost 0 bases, the J end lost 10 bases, and 10 bases lay between the germline ends. This CDR3 is built from 13 residues. Germline V gene lookup returns CDR1 SNHLY and CDR2 FYNNEI. CDR3 DNA: TGTGCCAGCAGTGAAGCTCCAGAGGGAGAGCAGTTCTTC. Its protein is CASSEAPEGEQFF.

This clone was counted at least ten times. V and J are TRBV5-6 and TRBJ2-3; D is perhaps TRBD1 or TRBD2 (5 bases each). This CDR3 spans 14 amino acids. Germline CDR1 is SGHDT and CDR2 is YYEEEE. Between the trimmed V and J ends, which lost 2 bases and 4 bases, there was a span of 11 bases. The chain's CDR3 is CASSFRGAADTQYF. As DNA, the CDR3 is TGTGCCAGCAGCTTCCGAGGGGCGGCAGATACGCAGTATTTT.

The rearrangement uses TRBV5-1 and TRBJ1-6, with D uncertain. Trimming removed 0 bases at V and 0 bases at J, with 7 bases between. Germline V gives CDR1 SGHRS, CDR2 YFSETQ. The CDR3 loop spans 16 amino acids. The CDR3 DNA reads as TGCGCCAGCAGCTTGGAGGCAGGCTCCTATAATTCACCCCTCCACTTT. Amino acid sequence: CASSLEAGSYNSPLHF.

V usage is TRBV4-1 and J usage is TRBJ2-7; TRBD1 is a possible D gene (5 bases). V was pared by 1 base and J by 2 bases, with 15 bases between. The V gene's germline CDR1 is MGHRA and CDR2 YSYEKL. This CDR3 has 16 residues. The CDR3 sequence is CASSQAYVDIPYEQYF. CDR3 DNA: TGCGCCAGCAGCCAAGCATACGTGGACATTCCCTACGAGCAGTACTTC.

V gene TRBV4-2 combines with J gene TRBJ2-3, with 10 bases matching TRBD2. Per germline, CDR1 LGHNA and CDR2 YNFKEQ. The CDR3 has 15 amino acids. The trim removed 1 base at V and 4 bases at J, leaving 2 bases unmatched. CDR3 nucleotides: TGTGCCAGCAGCCAAGTGAGCGGGGGGGCAGATACGCAGTATTTT. This codes for CASSQVSGGADTQYF.

This clone was observed a handful of times. The V gene is TRBV14, the J gene TRBJ2-3; D might be TRBD2 (6 bases). The CDR3 covers 16 residues. The germline gives CDR1 SGHDN, CDR2 FVKESK. The V end lost 4 bases, the J end lost 3 bases, and 17 bases lay between the germline ends. The CDR3 region is CASSPRGTAQTDTQYF. CDR3 bases: TGTGCCAGCAGCCCCCGGGGGACGGCACAAACAGATACGCAGTATTTT. The full variable domain, in which reference TRBV14 and TRBJ2-3 provide the parts outside the CDR3, is EAGVTQFPSHSVIEKGQTVTLRCDPISGHDNLYWYRRVMGKEIKFLLHFVKESKQDESGMPNNRFLAERTGGTYSTLKVQPAELEDSGVYFCASSPRGTAQTDTQYFGPGTRLTVL.

The table lists this clone with a few counts. This sequence joins TRBV19 and TRBJ2-1; TRBD2 agrees at 13 bases. CDR3 length: 14 amino acids. Germline-derived CDR1 and CDR2 are LNHDA and SQIVND (reference sequence). The ends lost 5 bases at V and 10 bases at J; junction bases unmatched: 5. CDR3 bases: TGTGCCAGTAGTCCCCAGGGACTAGCGGGGGAGCAGTTCTTC. This translates into CASSPQGLAGEQFF.

In this sample, this clone turned up a few times. The rearrangement links TRBV4-1 to TRBJ1-1, with 10 positions matching TRBD1. Looked up from germline, CDR1 is MGHRA and CDR2 is YSYEKL. CDR3 length: 18 residues. Unmatched junction bases numbered 12, after V lost 0 bases and J lost 5 bases. The CDR3 loop is CASSQDPGQGTMRTEAFF. The DNA of the CDR3 is TGCGCCAGCAGCCAAGATCCGGGACAGGGGACTATGCGAACTGAAGCTTTCTTT.

This clone has ten or more counts. The chain couples TRBV30 to TRBJ2-7; D remains unclear. Trimming took 2 bases from V and 5 from J, leaving 10 bases between them. Germline CDR1 GTSNPN, CDR2 SVGIG (reference sequence). CDR3 length: 12 residues. The CDR3 DNA reads TGTGCCTGGAGTTCAGTGAGGAACGAGCAGTACTTC. Its translation: CAWSSVRNEQYF. The entire variable domain, with the rest obtained from reference TRBV30 and TRBJ2-7, is as follows: SQTIHQWPATLVQPVGSPLSLECTVEGTSNPNLYWYRQAAGRGLQLLFYSVGIGQISSEVPQNLSASRPQDRQFILSSKKLLLSDSGFYLCAWSSVRNEQYFGPGTRLTVT.

This clone was counted a few times. Here the CDR3 reads CASSWRGQEEQFF. The CDR3 DNA reads TGCGCCAGCAGCTGGCGGGGACAGGAAGAGCAGTTCTTC. V gene TRBV5-1 combines with J gene TRBJ2-1; 8 bases are shared with TRBD1. Germline trimming cut 3 bases from V and 10 bases from J; bases unmatched to any gene: 6. This CDR3 region has 13 residues. The germline CDR1 and CDR2 sequences are SGHRS and YFSETQ.

This rearrangement joins TRBV9 to TRBJ1-1; D not resolved. Germline V gives CDR1 SGDLS, CDR2 YYNGEE. There are 14 residues in the CDR3. V lost 0 bases to trimming and J lost 2 bases, with 8 bases between them. The CDR3 spells CASSVVPENTEAFF. The CDR3 region has the DNA TGTGCCAGCAGCGTAGTCCCGGAAAACACTGAAGCTTTCTTT.

The chain uses TRBV7-6 and TRBJ2-5, with 7 bases identical to TRBD1. J gave up 1 base and V 5 bases, and 1 base lay outside the gene matches. In germline, CDR1 is SGHVS, CDR2 FNYEAQ. This CDR3 is 13 amino acids long. This CDR3 reads CASSRDSQETQYF. The CDR3 coding sequence is TGTGCCAGCAGCCGGGACAGCCAAGAGACCCAGTACTTC. Full variable domain (rest looked up from reference TRBV7-6 and TRBJ2-5): GAGVSQSPRYKVTKRGQDVALRCDPISGHVSLYWYRQALGQGPEFLTYFNYEAQQDKSGLPNDRFSAERPEGSISTLTIQRTEQRDSAMYRCASSRDSQETQYFGPGTRLLVL.

This clone was counted between two and nine times. The V and J genes are TRBV4-2 and TRBJ2-1; TRBD2 aligns across 10 bases. The germline gives CDR1 LGHNA, CDR2 YNFKEQ. The CDR3 is 18 residues long. The trim removed 0 bases at V and 6 bases at J, leaving 11 bases unmatched. The CDR3 sequence is CASSQEDVASGGGNEQFF. In nucleotides, the CDR3 is TGTGCCAGCAGCCAAGAAGACGTCGCTAGCGGGGGAGGCAATGAGCAGTTCTTC.

The chain carries TRBV7-2 and TRBJ1-6; D is ambiguous. This CDR3 is built from 15 residues. V was trimmed by 4 bases and J by 7 bases, leaving 14 bases between them. The germline V gene encodes CDR1 SGHTA and CDR2 FQGNSA. CDR3 nucleotide sequence: TGTGCCAGCAGCTCGGACGGAAGAGGGAATTCACCCCTCCACTTT. Translation gives CASSSDGRGNSPLHF.

The chain joins TRBV30 to TRBJ2-3, with 8 nucleotides matching TRBD2. Germline CDR1 is GTSNPN and CDR2 is SVGIG (reference sequence). V shed 4 bases, J shed 1 base, and the junction held 4 bases outside the gene matches. CDR3 size: 14 residues. This chain's CDR3 is CAWTLRGGTDTQYF. CDR3 coding DNA: TGTGCCTGGACGTTGCGGGGGGGCACAGATACGCAGTATTTT.

Notes on this clone: The identical CDR3 is also encoded by other nucleotide sequences in the sample. This chain connects TRBV5-1 to TRBJ2-7; TRBD1 matches 8 bases. CDR3 size: 14 residues. Trimming at V came to 0 bases and at J to 4 bases, leaving 3 bases not matched to a gene. Germline V gives CDR1 SGHRS, CDR2 YFSETQ. The CDR3 sequence is CASSLEQGAYEQYF. The CDR3 region has the DNA TGCGCCAGCAGCTTGGAGCAGGGGGCGTACGAGCAGTACTTC.